The rows below give T cell receptor beta chains drawn from one sample of a study of T cells in Graves' hyperthyroidism and ophthalmopathy. TCRdb called the multiplex PCR reads again in MiXCR, with one record for every CDR3 protein. The sample records about 380,000 distinct CDR3 sequences, around 18% being singletons. Sequencing was done on a sample of blood. These receptors came from a man younger than 35 with Graves' ophthalmopathy. Each CDR3 is given with its conserved first and last residue. A D gene is named only where the DNA matches it firmly. Clone size, where shown, is once, few, many, or a class for clones that have expanded.

V gene,D gene,J gene,clone size,CDR3 protein,CDR3 DNA
TRBV19,NA,TRBJ2-6,few,CASRGTASGANVLTF,TGTGCCAGTAGAGGGACGGCCTCTGGGGCCAACGTCCTGACTTTC
TRBV12-3/TRBV12-4,NA,TRBJ2-3,NA,CASGRGLSTDTQYF,TGTGCCAGCGGCCGAGGACTGAGCACAGATACGCAGTATTTT
TRBV2,TRBD1,TRBJ2-1,NA,CASSAHRDRGLAYEQFF,TGTGCCAGCAGCGCCCACCGGGACAGGGGGCTTGCGTATGAGCAGTTCTTC
TRBV12-3/TRBV12-4,TRBD1,TRBJ2-7,many,CASSPGQGQGEQYF,TGTGCCAGCAGTCCGGGACAGGGGCAAGGGGAGCAGTACTTC
TRBV9,TRBD2,TRBJ2-1,NA,CASSDGTSAYNEQFF,TGTGCCAGCAGCGATGGGACTAGCGCATACAATGAGCAGTTCTTC
TRBV5-5,NA,TRBJ2-7,few,CASSSAPGTGREGEQYF,TGTGCCAGCAGCTCGGCCCCCGGGACAGGCCGGGAGGGCGAGCAGTACTTC
TRBV28,NA,TRBJ1-1,few,CASSPWMSAEAFF,TGTGCCAGCAGTCCCTGGATGAGCGCTGAAGCTTTCTTT
TRBV6-2/TRBV6-3,TRBD2,TRBJ2-3,many,CASSPGLAGGRTDTQYF,TGTGCCAGCAGCCCGGGACTAGCGGGGGGGCGTACAGATACGCAGTATTTT
TRBV19,TRBD2,TRBJ2-5,few,CATALSGAETQYF,TGTGCCACCGCCCTTAGCGGGGCGGAGACCCAGTACTTC
TRBV7-6,NA,TRBJ1-5,many,CASSPGNRGDGSNQPQHF,TGTGCCAGCAGCCCCGGGAATCGGGGAGATGGTAGCAATCAGCCCCAGCATTTT
TRBV3-1,NA,TRBJ2-7,NA,CASSQDVSGTEQYF,TGTGCCAGCAGCCAAGATGTATCGGGGACCGAGCAGTACTTC
TRBV5-6,TRBD1,TRBJ2-3,many,CASSLDRADTQYF,TGTGCCAGCAGCTTAGACAGGGCAGATACGCAGTATTTT
TRBV5-1,NA,TRBJ2-7,many,CASSLGGTPSYEQYF,TGCGCCAGCAGCTTGGGGGGGACACCTTCCTACGAGCAGTACTTC
TRBV6-1,TRBD1,TRBJ1-2,NA,CASSGDSYPNYGYTF,TGTGCCAGCAGTGGGGACAGCTACCCTAACTATGGCTACACCTTC
TRBV6-1,NA,TRBJ1-4,many,CASSEGRSGYEKLFF,TGTGCCAGCAGTGAAGGCAGGTCCGGCTACGAAAAACTGTTTTTT
TRBV13,NA,TRBJ2-2,NA,CASSLFGGELFF,TGTGCCAGCAGCTTATTTGGCGGGGAGCTGTTTTTT
TRBV9,NA,TRBJ2-3,NA,CASSPRRELGYTDTQYF,TGTGCCAGCAGTCCACGTCGGGAGTTAGGGTATACAGATACGCAGTATTTT
TRBV4-1,NA,TRBJ2-7,few,CASSQEGLYEQYF,TGCGCCAGCAGCCAAGAAGGACTCTACGAGCAGTACTTC
TRBV25-1,NA,TRBJ2-1,few,CASLKDHNEQFF,TGTGCCAGCCTAAAAGACCACAATGAGCAGTTCTTC
TRBV10-3,NA,TRBJ2-5,NA,CAITADPAETQYF,TGTGCCATCACGGCAGACCCGGCGGAGACCCAGTACTTC
TRBV5-8,NA,TRBJ1-4,few,CASSPTIGSTNEKLFF,TGTGCCAGCAGCCCGACAATAGGGTCAACTAATGAAAAACTGTTTTTT
TRBV4-2,NA,TRBJ2-1,NA,CASSERGAFNNEQFF,TGTGCCAGCAGCGAAAGGGGGGCTTTTAACAATGAGCAGTTCTTC
TRBV27,TRBD1,TRBJ1-5,few,CASSPGQGRNQPQHF,TGTGCCAGCAGTCCCGGACAGGGGCGTAATCAGCCCCAGCATTTT
TRBV5-6,NA,TRBJ1-5,NA,CASSFRSEQPQHF,TGTGCCAGCAGCTTTCGGAGTGAGCAGCCCCAGCATTTT
TRBV3-1,NA,TRBJ1-1,many,CASSQDPIRYTSVNTEAFF,TGTGCCAGCAGCCAAGACCCGATCCGGTATACGAGTGTGAACACTGAAGCTTTCTTT
TRBV6-1,NA,TRBJ2-5,NA,CASSESRGPFQETQYF,TGTGCCAGCAGTGAATCTCGCGGACCTTTCCAAGAGACCCAGTACTTC
TRBV12-3/TRBV12-4,NA,TRBJ2-3,few,CASSLVAVTDTQYF,TGTGCCAGCAGTTTAGTGGCCGTCACAGATACGCAGTATTTT
TRBV11-2,NA,TRBJ2-1,NA,CASSLLGGINSYNEQLF,TGTGCCAGCAGCTTACTCGGTGGGATCAACTCCTACAATGAGCAGCTCTTC
TRBV12-3/TRBV12-4,NA,TRBJ2-1,many,CASSSLGTKTFDSYNEQFF,TGTGCCAGCAGCTCCCTGGGGACCAAGACCTTCGACTCCTACAATGAGCAGTTCTTC
TRBV20-1,TRBD1,TRBJ2-7,NA,CSATGTGTPRSSYEQYF,TGCAGTGCTACCGGGACAGGGACCCCGCGAAGCTCCTACGAGCAGTACTTC
TRBV18,TRBD1,TRBJ1-5,few,CASSEQGQGQGQPQHF,TGTGCCAGCTCAGAACAAGGACAGGGGCAAGGTCAGCCCCAGCATTTT
TRBV11-2,NA,TRBJ2-3,NA,CASSCNTSSTDTQYF,TGTGCCAGCAGCTGTAACACCTCTAGCACAGATACGCAGTATTTT
TRBV4-2,NA,TRBJ2-3,NA,CASSQEEAGWADTQYF,TGTGCCAGCAGCCAAGAAGAGGCGGGGTGGGCAGATACGCAGTATTTT
TRBV2,TRBD1,TRBJ1-2,NA,CASSTGQGWGGDGYTF,TGTGCCAGCAGTACAGGACAGGGTTGGGGCGGGGATGGCTACACCTTC
TRBV3-1,NA,TRBJ1-3,many,CASSPASAGNTIYF,TGTGCCAGCAGCCCAGCGAGCGCTGGAAACACCATATATTTT
TRBV6-2/TRBV6-3,NA,TRBJ1-2,few,CASSLDSPYGYTF,TGTGCCAGCAGTTTAGACAGTCCCTATGGCTACACCTTC
TRBV6-5,TRBD2,TRBJ2-1,many,CASSYWAGESNEQFF,TGTGCCAGCAGTTACTGGGCGGGAGAGTCAAATGAGCAGTTCTTC
TRBV5-1,TRBD2,TRBJ2-7,many,CASSYWGGNEQYF,TGCGCCAGCAGTTACTGGGGGGGGAACGAGCAGTACTTC
TRBV10-3,TRBD1,TRBJ2-7,few,CAISELWTGQTLKQYF,TGTGCCATCAGTGAGCTCTGGACAGGGCAAACCTTAAAGCAGTACTTC
TRBV5-8,TRBD1,TRBJ1-4,few,CASSLQGAGNEKLFF,TGTGCCAGCAGTCTGCAGGGGGCGGGGAATGAAAAACTGTTTTTT
TRBV12-3/TRBV12-4,TRBD1,TRBJ1-2,many,CATTDREYGYTF,TGTGCCACCACAGACAGGGAGTATGGCTACACCTTC
TRBV20-1,NA,TRBJ1-2,many,CSASGVYGYTF,TGCAGTGCTAGTGGGGTGTATGGCTACACCTTC
TRBV12-3/TRBV12-4,NA,TRBJ2-7,many,CASSLRGVAYEQYF,TGTGCCAGCAGTTTAAGGGGGGTAGCCTACGAGCAGTACTTC
TRBV10-3,TRBD2,TRBJ2-3,NA,CAITRATSGGADTQYF,TGTGCCATCACACGGGCGACTAGCGGGGGGGCGGATACGCAGTATTTT
TRBV5-1,NA,TRBJ2-6,few,CASSLDRAGANVLTF,TGCGCCAGCAGCTTGGATAGGGCTGGGGCCAACGTCCTGACTTTC
TRBV5-1,TRBD1,TRBJ1-4,NA,CASSLPGQGVEKLFF,TGCGCCAGCAGCCTTCCGGGACAGGGAGTAGAAAAACTGTTTTTT
TRBV6-1,TRBD1,TRBJ1-6,NA,CASSTGTDHSPLHF,TGTGCCAGCAGTACCGGGACAGACCATTCACCCCTCCACTTT
TRBV14,TRBD1,TRBJ1-2,many,CASSQDRGLIGYTF,TGTGCCAGCAGCCAGGACAGGGGGCTGATTGGCTACACCTTC
TRBV6-2/TRBV6-3,NA,TRBJ2-2,few,CASSYAGELFF,TGTGCCAGCAGTTACGCCGGGGAGCTGTTTTTT
TRBV5-1,NA,TRBJ1-2,few,CASSLDGARYTF,TGCGCCAGCAGCTTAGATGGGGCACGCTACACCTTC
TRBV4-2,TRBD1,TRBJ1-4,few,CASTPGTGSEKLFF,TGTGCCAGCACCCCCGGGACAGGGTCTGAAAAACTGTTTTTT
TRBV7-2,NA,TRBJ2-1,many,CASSLNKRGGDEQFF,TGTGCCAGCAGCTTAAATAAAAGGGGGGGGGATGAGCAGTTCTTC
TRBV7-8,NA,TRBJ2-7,NA,CASSLGLGRGSVEQYF,TGTGCCAGCAGCTTAGGTCTCGGCAGGGGATCTGTCGAGCAGTACTTC
TRBV12-3/TRBV12-4,TRBD2,TRBJ2-5,many,CASSFGNGGGMEETQYF,TGTGCCAGCAGTTTCGGGAATGGGGGGGGAATGGAAGAGACCCAGTACTTC
TRBV11-2,NA,TRBJ1-2,many,CASSLGGPNGYTF,TGTGCCAGCAGCTTAGGCGGGCCGAATGGCTACACCTTC
TRBV3-1,TRBD2,TRBJ2-5,many,CASSPPAGYQETQYF,TGTGCCAGCAGCCCCCCAGCGGGGTACCAAGAGACCCAGTACTTC
TRBV29-1,NA,TRBJ2-5,many,CSVELTRGQETQYF,TGCAGCGTGGAACTGACTAGGGGGCAAGAGACCCAGTACTTC
TRBV15,TRBD2,TRBJ2-1,many,CATSRPGGNEQFF,TGTGCCACCAGCAGACCGGGGGGCAATGAGCAGTTCTTC
TRBV6-1,NA,TRBJ1-2,many,CASSERVKGTNYGYTF,TGTGCCAGCAGTGAGAGGGTGAAGGGGACTAACTATGGCTACACCTTC